The source of this TCR beta chain is a study of beta chain features in type 1 diabetes. On this clone: Its antigen is unidentified.

Since all of the isolated RNA was reverse transcribed, expressed TCRB transcripts were what got sequenced. TCRdb's copy holds only in-frame clones and misses some; the assay was immunoSEQ multiplex PCR. The sample shows over 500,000 clones, around 16% of them seen only once. Broader study findings: For TCRB rearrangement, an influence of HLA type remained unresolved here.

With 3 bases clipped from V and 2 bases from J, the junction kept 7 bases outside the gene matches. The CDR3 is made up of 15 amino acids. CDR1 is SGHTA, CDR2 FQGNSA, per germline. The TCR originated in a man aged 18 to 30 in good health. Sequenced material: naive CD4+ T cells from blood. This chain uses TRBV7-2 with TRBJ2-7, with TRBD1 identical over 7 bases. The CDR3 region has the DNA TGTGCCAGCAGCTTGGGGACAGCTCAAACCTACGAGCAGTACTTC. Translated: CASSLGTAQTYEQYF.